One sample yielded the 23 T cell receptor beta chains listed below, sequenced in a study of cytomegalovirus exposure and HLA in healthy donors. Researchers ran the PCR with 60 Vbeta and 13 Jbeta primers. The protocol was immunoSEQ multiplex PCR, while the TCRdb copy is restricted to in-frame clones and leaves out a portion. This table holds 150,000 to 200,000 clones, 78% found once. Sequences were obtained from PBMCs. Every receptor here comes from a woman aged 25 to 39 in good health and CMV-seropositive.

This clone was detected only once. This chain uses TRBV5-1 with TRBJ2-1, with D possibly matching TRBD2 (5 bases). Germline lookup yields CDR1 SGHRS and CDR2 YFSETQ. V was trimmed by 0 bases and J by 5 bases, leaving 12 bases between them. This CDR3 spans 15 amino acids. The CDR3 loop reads CASSLVAGFNNEQFF. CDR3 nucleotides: TGCGCCAGCAGCTTGGTCGCGGGCTTTAACAATGAGCAGTTCTTC.

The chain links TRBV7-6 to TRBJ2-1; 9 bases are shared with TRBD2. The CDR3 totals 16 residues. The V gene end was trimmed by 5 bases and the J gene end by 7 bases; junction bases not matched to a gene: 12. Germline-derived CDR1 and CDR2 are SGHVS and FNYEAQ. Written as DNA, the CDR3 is TGTGCCAGCAGCCCCATGGGGCTAGCGGGGAATAATGAGCAGTTCTTC. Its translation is CASSPMGLAGNNEQFF.

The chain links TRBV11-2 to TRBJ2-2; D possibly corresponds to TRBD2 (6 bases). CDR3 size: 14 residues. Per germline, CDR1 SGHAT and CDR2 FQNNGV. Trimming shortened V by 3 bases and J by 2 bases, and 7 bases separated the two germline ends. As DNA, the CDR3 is TGTGCCAGCAGCTTGGGGACTAACACCGGGGAGCTGTTTTTT. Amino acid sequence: CASSLGTNTGELFF. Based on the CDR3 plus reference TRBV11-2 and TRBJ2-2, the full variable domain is EAGVAQSPRYKIIEKRQSVAFWCNPISGHATLYWYQQILGQGPKLLIQFQNNGVVDDSQLPKDRFSAERLKGVDSTLKIQPAKLEDSAVYLCASSLGTNTGELFFGEGSRLTVL.

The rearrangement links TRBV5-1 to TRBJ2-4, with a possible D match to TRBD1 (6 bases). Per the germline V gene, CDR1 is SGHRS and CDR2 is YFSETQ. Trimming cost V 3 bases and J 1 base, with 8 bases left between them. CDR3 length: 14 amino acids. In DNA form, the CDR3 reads TGCGCCAGCAGCTGGGACAAGGCCAAAAACATTCAGTACTTC. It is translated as CASSWDKAKNIQYF.

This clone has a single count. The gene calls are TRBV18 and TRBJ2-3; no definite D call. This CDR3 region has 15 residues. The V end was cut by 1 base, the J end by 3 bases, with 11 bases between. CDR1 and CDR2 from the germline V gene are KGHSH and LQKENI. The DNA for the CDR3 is TGTGCCAGCTCACCACTATCCACAGAAACAGATACGCAGTATTTT. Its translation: CASSPLSTETDTQYF. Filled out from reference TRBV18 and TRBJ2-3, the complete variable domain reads NAGVMQNPRHLVRRRGQEARLRCSPMKGHSHVYWYRQLPEEGLKFMVYLQKENIIDESGMPKERFSAEFPKEGPSILRIQQVVRGDSAAYFCASSPLSTETDTQYFGPGTRLTVL.

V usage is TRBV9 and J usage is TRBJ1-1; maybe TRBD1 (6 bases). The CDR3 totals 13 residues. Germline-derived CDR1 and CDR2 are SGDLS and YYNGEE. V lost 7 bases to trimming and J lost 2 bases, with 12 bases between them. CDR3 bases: TGTGCCAGCGCAGGGGCCGGAAACACTGAAGCTTTCTTT. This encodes CASAGAGNTEAFF.

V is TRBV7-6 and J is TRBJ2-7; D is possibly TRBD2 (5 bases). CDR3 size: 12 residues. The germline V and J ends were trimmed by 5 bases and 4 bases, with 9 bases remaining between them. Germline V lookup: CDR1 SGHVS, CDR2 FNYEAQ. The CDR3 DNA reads TGTGCCAGCAGCCAGAGCGGTTACGAGCAGTACTTC. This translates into CASSQSGYEQYF.

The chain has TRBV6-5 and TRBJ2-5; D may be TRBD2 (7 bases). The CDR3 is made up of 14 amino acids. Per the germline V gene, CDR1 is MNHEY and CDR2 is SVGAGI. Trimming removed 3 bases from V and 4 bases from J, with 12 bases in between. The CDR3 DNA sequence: TGTGCCAGCAGTTATCTTAGGGGGGGAGAGACCCAGTACTTC. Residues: CASSYLRGGETQYF.

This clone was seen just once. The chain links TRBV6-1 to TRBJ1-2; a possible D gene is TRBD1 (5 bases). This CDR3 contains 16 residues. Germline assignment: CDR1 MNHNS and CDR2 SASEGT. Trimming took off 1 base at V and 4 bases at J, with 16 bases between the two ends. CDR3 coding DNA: TGTGCCAGCAGTGAAGGCGTTGCTCTCAGGGCCTATGGCTACACCTTC. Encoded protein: CASSEGVALRAYGYTF.

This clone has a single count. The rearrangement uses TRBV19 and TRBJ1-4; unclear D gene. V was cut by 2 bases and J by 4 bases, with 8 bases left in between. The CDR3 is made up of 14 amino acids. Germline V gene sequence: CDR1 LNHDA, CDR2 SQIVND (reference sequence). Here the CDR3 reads CASSIMGLNEKLFF. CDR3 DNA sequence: TGTGCCAGTAGTATAATGGGCCTTAATGAAAAACTGTTTTTT.

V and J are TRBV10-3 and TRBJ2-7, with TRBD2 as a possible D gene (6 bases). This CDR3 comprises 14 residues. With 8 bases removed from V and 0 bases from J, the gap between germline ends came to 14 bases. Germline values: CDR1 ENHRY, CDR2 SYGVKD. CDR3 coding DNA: TGTGCCATCGCGGCGGGGCGGGGCTCCTACGAGCAGTACTTC. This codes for CAIAAGRGSYEQYF.

CDR3 in amino acids: CASSVSGSSTDTQYF. Here the CDR3 DNA reads TGTGCCAGCAGCGTTAGCGGGAGTTCAACAGATACGCAGTATTTT. This chain links TRBV28 with TRBJ2-3; 9 bases are shared with TRBD2. CDR3 length equals 15 residues. Trimming cost V 6 bases and J 3 bases; bases outside gene matches: 7. Germline V gene sequence: CDR1 MDHEN, CDR2 SYDVKM.

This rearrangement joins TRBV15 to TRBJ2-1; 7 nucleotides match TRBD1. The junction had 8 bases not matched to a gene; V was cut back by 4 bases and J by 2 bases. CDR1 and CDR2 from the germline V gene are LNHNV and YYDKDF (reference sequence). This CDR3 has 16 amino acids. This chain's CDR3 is CATSISGQEPYNEQFF. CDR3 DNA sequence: TGTGCCACCAGCATCTCTGGACAGGAGCCCTACAATGAGCAGTTCTTC.

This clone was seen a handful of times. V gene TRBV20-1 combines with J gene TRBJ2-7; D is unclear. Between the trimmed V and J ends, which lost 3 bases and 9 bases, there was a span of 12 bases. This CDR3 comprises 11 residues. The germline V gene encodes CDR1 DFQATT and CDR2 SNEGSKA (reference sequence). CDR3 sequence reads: CSASLESAQYF. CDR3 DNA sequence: TGCAGTGCTAGCCTAGAGTCCGCGCAGTACTTC.

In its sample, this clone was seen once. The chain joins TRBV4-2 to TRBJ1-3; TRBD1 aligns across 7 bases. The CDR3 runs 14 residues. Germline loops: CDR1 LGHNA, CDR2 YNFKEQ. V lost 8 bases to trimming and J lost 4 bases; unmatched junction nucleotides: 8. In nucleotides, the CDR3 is TGTGCCAGCGCACGGGGGACAGCGGGAAACACCATATATTTT. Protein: CASARGTAGNTIYF.

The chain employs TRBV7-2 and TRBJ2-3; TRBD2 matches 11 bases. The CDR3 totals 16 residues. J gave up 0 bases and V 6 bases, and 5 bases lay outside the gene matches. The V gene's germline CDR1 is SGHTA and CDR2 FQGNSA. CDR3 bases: TGTGCCAGCAGTAGACTAGCGGGGCTTAGCACAGATACGCAGTATTTT. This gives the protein CASSRLAGLSTDTQYF.

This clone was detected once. In DNA form, the CDR3 reads TGTGCCAGCAGCCAATGGGGCGGACTAGCGGGAAATGAGCAGTTCTTC. It yields the protein CASSQWGGLAGNEQFF. The rearrangement uses TRBV7-2 and TRBJ2-1; 12 nucleotides align to TRBD2. Trimming removed 5 bases from V and 7 bases from J; junction bases left unmatched: 9. CDR1 and CDR2 from the germline V gene are SGHTA and FQGNSA. CDR3 size: 16 residues.

This CDR3 is CASSGGHLQETQYF. The CDR3 bases are TGTGCCAGTAGTGGAGGGCATCTACAAGAGACCCAGTACTTC. The chain uses TRBV19 and TRBJ2-5, with D possibly being TRBD2 (6 bases). The germline CDR1 and CDR2 sequences are LNHDA and SQIVND (reference sequence). V lost 5 bases and J 2 bases, leaving 12 bases between the germline ends. This CDR3 has 14 residues.

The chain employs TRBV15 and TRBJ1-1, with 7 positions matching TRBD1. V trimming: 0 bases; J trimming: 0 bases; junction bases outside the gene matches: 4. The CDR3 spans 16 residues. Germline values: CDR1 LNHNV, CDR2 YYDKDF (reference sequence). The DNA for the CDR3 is TGTGCCACCAGCAGAGATCCCGACAGGGTGAACACTGAAGCTTTCTTT. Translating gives CATSRDPDRVNTEAFF.

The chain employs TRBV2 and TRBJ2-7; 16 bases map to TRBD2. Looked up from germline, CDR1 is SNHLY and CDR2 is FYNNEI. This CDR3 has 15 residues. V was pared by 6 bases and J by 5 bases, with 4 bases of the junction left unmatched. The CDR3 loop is CASRGTSGRAHEQYF. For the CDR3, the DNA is TGTGCCAGCAGGGGGACTAGCGGGAGGGCCCACGAGCAGTACTTC.

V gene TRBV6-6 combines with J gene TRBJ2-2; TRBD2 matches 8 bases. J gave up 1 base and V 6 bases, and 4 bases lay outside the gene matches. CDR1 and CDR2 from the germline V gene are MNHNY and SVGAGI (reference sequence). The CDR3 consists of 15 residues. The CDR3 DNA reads TGTGCCAGCAGAATTAGCGGGGTGAACACCGGGGAGCTGTTTTTT. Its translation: CASRISGVNTGELFF.

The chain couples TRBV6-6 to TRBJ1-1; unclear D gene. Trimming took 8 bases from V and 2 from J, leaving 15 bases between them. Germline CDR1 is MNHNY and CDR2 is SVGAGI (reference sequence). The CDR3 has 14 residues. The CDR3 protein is CASRREKPNTEAFF. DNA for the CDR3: TGTGCCAGCCGCCGTGAGAAGCCCAACACTGAAGCTTTCTTT.

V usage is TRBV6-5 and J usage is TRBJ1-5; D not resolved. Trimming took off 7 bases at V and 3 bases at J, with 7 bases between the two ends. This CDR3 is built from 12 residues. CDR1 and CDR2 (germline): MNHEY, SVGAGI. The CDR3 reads CASNSPNQPQHF. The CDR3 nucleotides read TGTGCCAGCAACTCCCCCAATCAGCCCCAGCATTTT.